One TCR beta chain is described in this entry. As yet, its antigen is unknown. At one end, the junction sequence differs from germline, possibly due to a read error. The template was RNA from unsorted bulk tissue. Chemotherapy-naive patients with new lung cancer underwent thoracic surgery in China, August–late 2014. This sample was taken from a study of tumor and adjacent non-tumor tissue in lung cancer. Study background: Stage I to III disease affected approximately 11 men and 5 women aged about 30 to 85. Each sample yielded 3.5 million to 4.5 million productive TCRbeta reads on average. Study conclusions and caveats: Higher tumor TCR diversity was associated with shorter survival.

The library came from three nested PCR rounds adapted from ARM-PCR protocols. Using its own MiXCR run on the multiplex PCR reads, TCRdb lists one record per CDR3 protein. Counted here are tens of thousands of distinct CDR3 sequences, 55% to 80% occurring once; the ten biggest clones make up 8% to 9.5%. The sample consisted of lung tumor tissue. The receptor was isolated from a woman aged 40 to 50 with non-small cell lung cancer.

CDR3 in amino acids: CASSAFTRGTETFF. The CDR3, as DNA: TGTGCCAGTAGCGCATTCACACGGGGCACTGAAACTTTCTTT. This rearrangement joins TRBV11-2 to TRBJ1-1, with a weak D call TRBD1 (5 bases). This CDR3 spans 14 amino acids. From germline, CDR1 is SGHAT and CDR2 FQNNGV.